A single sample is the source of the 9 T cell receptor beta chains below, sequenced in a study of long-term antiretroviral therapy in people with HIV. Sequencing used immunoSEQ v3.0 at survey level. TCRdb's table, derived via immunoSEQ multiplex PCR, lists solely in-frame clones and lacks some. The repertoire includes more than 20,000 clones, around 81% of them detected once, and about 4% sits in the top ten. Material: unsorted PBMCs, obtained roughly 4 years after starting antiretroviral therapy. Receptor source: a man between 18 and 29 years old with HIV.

The DNA for the CDR3 is TGTGCCAGCAGTCGGGTCACCGGGGAGGAGACCCAGTACTTC. Its protein is CASSRVTGEETQYF. The chain has TRBV7-9 and TRBJ2-5; TRBD2 might be the D (5 bases). V lost 6 bases, J lost 5 bases, and 16 bases lay in between. Per germline, CDR1 SEHNR and CDR2 FQNEAQ (reference sequence). The CDR3 length is 14 residues.

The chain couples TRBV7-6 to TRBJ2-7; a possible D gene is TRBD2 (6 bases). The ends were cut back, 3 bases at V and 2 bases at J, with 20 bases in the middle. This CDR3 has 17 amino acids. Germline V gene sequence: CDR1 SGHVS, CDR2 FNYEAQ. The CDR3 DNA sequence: TGTGCCAGCAGCTTCCTCCTGACGCGGGGCTACCCCTACGAGCAGTACGTC. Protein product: CASSFLLTRGYPYEQYV.

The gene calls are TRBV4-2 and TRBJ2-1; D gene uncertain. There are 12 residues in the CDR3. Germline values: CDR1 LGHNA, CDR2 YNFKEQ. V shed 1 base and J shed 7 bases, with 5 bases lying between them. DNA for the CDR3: TGTGCCAGCAGCCAAGCTGCTAATGAGCAGTTCTTC. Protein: CASSQAANEQFF.

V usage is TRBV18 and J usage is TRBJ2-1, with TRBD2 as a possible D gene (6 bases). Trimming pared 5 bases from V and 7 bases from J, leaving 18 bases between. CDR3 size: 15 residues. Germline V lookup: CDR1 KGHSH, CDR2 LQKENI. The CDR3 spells CASSTSDGTQNEQFF. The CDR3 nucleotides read TGTGCCAGCTCAACGAGTGACGGGACTCAAAATGAGCAGTTCTTC.

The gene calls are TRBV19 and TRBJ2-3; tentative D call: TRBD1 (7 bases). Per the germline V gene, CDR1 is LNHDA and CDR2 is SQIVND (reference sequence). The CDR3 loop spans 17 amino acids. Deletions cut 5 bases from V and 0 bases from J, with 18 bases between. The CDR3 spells CASSQGGAAYSTDTQYF. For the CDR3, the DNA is TGTGCCAGTAGTCAGGGGGGAGCGGCTTATAGCACAGATACGCAGTATTTT.

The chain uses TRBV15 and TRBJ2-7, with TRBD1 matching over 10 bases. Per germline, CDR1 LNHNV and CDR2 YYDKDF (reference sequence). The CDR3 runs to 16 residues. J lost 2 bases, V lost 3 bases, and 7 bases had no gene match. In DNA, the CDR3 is TGTGCCACCAGCAGGGGGCCCGGGACAGGGGCCTACGAGCAGTACTTC. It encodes CATSRGPGTGAYEQYF.

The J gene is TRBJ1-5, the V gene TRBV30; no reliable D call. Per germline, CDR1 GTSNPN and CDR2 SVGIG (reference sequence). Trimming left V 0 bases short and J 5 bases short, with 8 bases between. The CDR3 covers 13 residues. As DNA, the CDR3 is TGTGCCTGGAGTGTGGTCGAAGATCAGCCCCAGCATTTT. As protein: CAWSVVEDQPQHF.

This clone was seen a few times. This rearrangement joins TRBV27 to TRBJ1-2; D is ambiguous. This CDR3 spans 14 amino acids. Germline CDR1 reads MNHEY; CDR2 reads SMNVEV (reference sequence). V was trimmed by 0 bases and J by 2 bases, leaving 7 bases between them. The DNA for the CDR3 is TGTGCCAGCAGTTTATCGTGGGAGAACTATGGCTACACCTTC. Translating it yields CASSLSWENYGYTF.

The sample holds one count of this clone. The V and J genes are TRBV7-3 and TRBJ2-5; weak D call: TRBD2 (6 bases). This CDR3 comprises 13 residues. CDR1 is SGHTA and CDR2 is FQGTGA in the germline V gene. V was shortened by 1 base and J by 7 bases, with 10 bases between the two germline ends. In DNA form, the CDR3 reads TGTGCCAGCAGCTTAAAGAGGGGAGGGACCCAGTACTTC. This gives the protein CASSLKRGGTQYF.